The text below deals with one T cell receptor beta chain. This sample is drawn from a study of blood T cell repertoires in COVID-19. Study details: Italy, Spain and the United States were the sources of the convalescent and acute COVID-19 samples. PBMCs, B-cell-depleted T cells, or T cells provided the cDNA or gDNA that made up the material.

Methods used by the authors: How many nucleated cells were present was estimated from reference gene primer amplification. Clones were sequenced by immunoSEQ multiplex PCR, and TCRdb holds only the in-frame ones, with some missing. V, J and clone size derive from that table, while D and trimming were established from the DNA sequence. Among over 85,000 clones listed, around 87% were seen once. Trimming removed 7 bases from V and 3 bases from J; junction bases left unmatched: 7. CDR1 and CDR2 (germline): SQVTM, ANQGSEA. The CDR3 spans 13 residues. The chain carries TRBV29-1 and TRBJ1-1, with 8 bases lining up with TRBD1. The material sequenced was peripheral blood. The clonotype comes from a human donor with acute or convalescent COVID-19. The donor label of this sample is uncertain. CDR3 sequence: CSARTGPDTEAFF. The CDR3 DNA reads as TGCAGCGCCCGGACAGGGCCCGACACTGAAGCTTTCTTT.